This T cell receptor beta chain is from a study of tumor-infiltrating lymphocytes in primary liver carcinoma. This clonotype was seen repeatedly, ten times or more. CDR1 is SGHRS, CDR2 YFSETQ, per germline. The CDR3 consists of 16 residues. V shed 3 bases and J 3 bases; nucleotides not matched to a gene: 4. Both RNA and DNA were isolated together from about 20-30 mg of bulk tissue that had not been sorted. Surgeons resected the patients' primary liver carcinomas. A constant-region primer primed TCR beta cDNA synthesis from roughly 520 ng of total RNA. A slightly modified ARM-PCR protocol with three nested multiplex PCR rounds produced these TCR beta libraries. The first two PCR rounds used TRBV1-TRBV30 primers with a Cbeta primer, roughly 10 cycles each. Using its own MiXCR run on the multiplex PCR reads, TCRdb lists one record per CDR3 protein. The sample has about 190,000 distinct CDR3 sequences; around four fifths are singletons.

The clonotype was recovered from a man aged 40-55 years with primary liver carcinoma and hepatitis B virus infection. The chain employs TRBV5-1 and TRBJ2-3; TRBD2 matches at 13 bases. Sequencing was carried out using tumor tissue from primary liver carcinoma. The chain's CDR3 is CASSSGLAGNTDTQYF. The CDR3 DNA follows: TGCGCCAGCAGCTCGGGACTAGCGGGAAATACAGATACGCAGTATTTT.